What follows describes a single T cell receptor (beta chain). The antigen is not known. The sample originates from a study of cytomegalovirus exposure and HLA in healthy donors. Overall study results and limits: Common viral pathogens were later found to be apparently linked to several of the most significant clusters. With DRB1 most and HLA-C fewest, TCR association rates differed between HLA loci in a later analysis.

With 60 Vbeta and 13 Jbeta primers, the PCR was carried out. TCRdb keeps only in-frame clones here, not all; method: immunoSEQ multiplex PCR. The repertoire table contains over 55,000 clones. Unmatched junction bases numbered 14, after V lost 6 bases and J lost 4 bases. CDR1 and CDR2 from the germline V gene are MDHEN and SYDVKM. The CDR3 runs to 16 residues. The receptor was derived from a male donor in good health and CMV-seronegative. The specimen sequenced was PBMCs. The rearrangement uses TRBV28 and TRBJ2-7; 8 bases map to TRBD1. The CDR3 DNA sequence: TGTGCCAGCAGAGGAAGGGGGATGGGACAGGTATACGAGCAGTACTTC. Translated, it gives CASRGRGMGQVYEQYF.